The 13 T cell receptor beta chains in this list originate from one sample, sequenced in a study of shared clonotypes between healthy human individuals. Assay: immunoSEQ multiplex PCR; the TCRdb copy retains only in-frame clones and omits some. Among approximately 980,000 clones listed, about three quarters were seen once. The sequencing input was memory CD4+ T cells sorted from blood. Subset indicated: CD45RA-negative fraction. Every receptor here comes from a man aged 18 to 35 in good health.

J is TRBJ1-1 and V is TRBV5-1; D is undetermined. The germline V gene has CDR1 SGHRS and CDR2 YFSETQ. The V and J ends lost 7 bases and 0 bases respectively, with 13 bases between them. This CDR3 has 14 amino acids. The DNA for the CDR3 is TGCGCCAGCTCACCCGGTGGGGTGAACACTGAAGCTTTCTTT. As protein: CASSPGGVNTEAFF.

On this clone itself: A single base separates this from a much larger clone, so it may be a read error. Other DNA sequences in this sample translate to the same CDR3. The chain links TRBV7-2 to TRBJ1-2; D perhaps matches TRBD1 (5 bases). Germline values: CDR1 SGHTA, CDR2 FQGNSA. V lost 1 base, J lost 8 bases, and 8 bases lay in between. The CDR3 spans 12 residues. The CDR3 reads CASSLGGVGYTF. CDR3 sequence (DNA): TGTGCCAGCAGCTTAGGAGGGGTCGGCTACACCTTC. Drawing the rest from reference TRBV7-2 and TRBJ1-2, the complete variable domain is GAGVSQSPSNKVTEKGKDVELRCDPISGHTALYWYRQSLGQGLEFLIYFQGNSAPDKSGLPSDRFSAERTGGSVSTLTIQRTQQEDSAVYLCASSLGGVGYTFGSGTRLTVV.

This clone was counted a few times. The CDR3 here is CASGTGTDDQPQHF. For the CDR3, the DNA is TGTGCCAGCGGGACCGGGACGGATGATCAGCCCCAGCATTTT. The chain joins TRBV2 to TRBJ1-5, with a possible D match to TRBD1 (5 bases). Germline CDR1 is SNHLY and CDR2 is FYNNEI. V lost 8 bases to trimming and J lost 5 bases, with 16 bases between them. The CDR3 is made up of 14 amino acids.

The chain has TRBV7-9 and TRBJ2-5; 8 nucleotides align to TRBD1. CDR3 length equals 14 residues. The V gene's germline CDR1 is SEHNR and CDR2 FQNEAQ (reference sequence). Unmatched junction bases numbered 4, after V lost 3 bases and J lost 4 bases. The CDR3 nucleotides are TGTGCCAGCAGCTTTGGACAGGGAGGAGAGACCCAGTACTTC. This sequence encodes CASSFGQGGETQYF.

V and J are TRBV11-2 and TRBJ1-6, with D maybe TRBD1 (5 bases). Germline V gives CDR1 SGHAT, CDR2 FQNNGV. The length of the CDR3 is 15 residues. The V end lost 2 bases, the J end lost 4 bases, and 9 bases lay between the germline ends. The DNA of the CDR3 is TGTGCCAGCAGCTTAATCGGGGGATATAATTCACCCCTCCACTTT. Residues: CASSLIGGYNSPLHF. Based on the CDR3 plus reference TRBV11-2 and TRBJ1-6, the full variable domain is EAGVAQSPRYKIIEKRQSVAFWCNPISGHATLYWYQQILGQGPKLLIQFQNNGVVDDSQLPKDRFSAERLKGVDSTLKIQPAKLEDSAVYLCASSLIGGYNSPLHFGNGTRLTVT.

The chain uses TRBV5-1 and TRBJ2-7, with TRBD1 as a possible D gene (7 bases). V lost 4 bases, J lost 2 bases, and 13 bases lay in between. The CDR3 has 14 amino acids. CDR1 is SGHRS, CDR2 YFSETQ, per germline. Here the CDR3 reads CASSRGTAPYEQYF. Written as DNA, the CDR3 is TGCGCCAGCAGCCGGGGGACAGCCCCCTACGAGCAGTACTTC.

This clone was detected a few times. The chain has TRBV7-9 and TRBJ2-3; D not certain. CDR3 length: 16 amino acids. Trimming cost V 1 base and J 1 base, with 12 bases left between them. Germline assignment: CDR1 SEHNR and CDR2 FQNEAQ (reference sequence). This CDR3 is CASSLGLDYGTDTQYF. As DNA, the CDR3 is TGTGCCAGCAGCTTAGGTCTGGATTACGGCACAGATACGCAGTATTTT.

Worth noting for this clone: Relative to the germline gene, one junction end is altered; a read error may explain this. This chain links TRBV2 with TRBJ1-5; the D gene is possibly TRBD1 (5 bases). Germline CDR1 is SNHLY and CDR2 is FYNNEI. There are 16 residues in the CDR3. CDR3 sequence reads: CASSEGLRRGNQPRHF. CDR3 coding DNA: TGTGCCAGCAGTGAGGGGCTGCGGAGAGGCAATCAGCCCCGGCATTTT.

About this clone: Other nucleotide sequences in the sample specify the same CDR3. The V and J genes are TRBV9 and TRBJ1-6, with a weak D call TRBD1 (6 bases). Germline V lookup: CDR1 SGDLS, CDR2 YYNGEE. Trimming took off 5 bases at V and 1 base at J, with 10 bases between the two ends. The CDR3 loop spans 15 amino acids. CDR3 sequence reads: CASSEGGSYNSPLHF. CDR3 coding DNA: TGTGCCAGCAGTGAGGGGGGGTCCTATAATTCACCCCTCCACTTT.

This clone was seen once. The J gene is TRBJ1-3, the V gene TRBV28; 7 bases are shared with TRBD1. From germline, CDR1 is MDHEN and CDR2 SYDVKM. The trim removed 6 bases at V and 4 bases at J, leaving 9 bases unmatched. This CDR3 comprises 15 residues. The CDR3 loop is CASSFTDRAGNTIYF. The CDR3 DNA follows: TGTGCCAGCAGCTTTACCGACAGGGCGGGAAACACCATATATTTT.

The V and J genes are TRBV5-1 and TRBJ2-2; 8 bases agree with TRBD1. The CDR3 has 15 residues. Germline V gives CDR1 SGHRS, CDR2 YFSETQ. V lost 0 bases, J lost 7 bases, and 5 bases stayed unmatched. CDR3 in amino acids: CASSLGPGGNGELFF. CDR3 DNA: TGCGCCAGCAGCTTGGGCCCAGGGGGCAACGGGGAGCTGTTTTTT.

The gene calls are TRBV7-2 and TRBJ1-2; D remains ambiguous. This CDR3 is built from 13 residues. V lost 7 bases, J lost 5 bases, and 14 bases lay in between. The V gene's germline CDR1 is SGHTA and CDR2 FQGNSA. CDR3 DNA sequence: TGTGCCAGCACCACTCCCGGTGGTTATGGCTACACCTTC. It encodes CASTTPGGYGYTF.

V is TRBV27 and J is TRBJ1-4; 7 bases match TRBD1. J gave up 4 bases and V 2 bases, and 1 base lay outside the gene matches. From germline, CDR1 is MNHEY and CDR2 SMNVEV (reference sequence). This CDR3 is built from 14 residues. The CDR3 DNA is TGTGCCAGCAGTTTAGCAGGGGGTAATGAAAAACTGTTTTTT. Amino acids: CASSLAGGNEKLFF. The complete variable domain, with remaining parts taken from reference TRBV27 and TRBJ1-4, reads EAQVTQNPRYLITVTGKKLTVTCSQNMNHEYMSWYRQDPGLGLRQIYYSMNVEVTDKGDVPEGYKVSRKEKRNFPLILESPSPNQTSLYFCASSLAGGNEKLFFGSGTQLSVL.